This is a list of T cell receptor beta chains from one sample in a study of T cells in localized non-small cell lung cancer. Some clones are missing from TCRdb's copy, which holds only in-frame ones; the method was immunoSEQ multiplex PCR. Seen here are under 95,000 clones, 70% to 90% observed once, and the top ten hold about a tenth. The specimen was peripheral blood, collected before any cancer treatment. The origin of the receptors is an older female donor with stage I lung adenocarcinoma. CDR3s include the opening cysteine and the closing phenylalanine or tryptophan. Each record gives: J gene, V gene, CDR3 length, CDR3 protein.

J: TRBJ2-5; V: TRBV27; length: 15; CDR3: CASSIARGRQETQYF
J: TRBJ1-5; V: TRBV7-2; length: 15; CDR3: CASSLRPVSWEPQHF
J: TRBJ1-1; V: TRBV11-2; length: 15; CDR3: CASSTLPHLNTEAFF
J: TRBJ2-7; V: TRBV10-3; length: 13; CDR3: CAISEGQGAAQYF
J: TRBJ2-7; V: TRBV28; length: 12; CDR3: CATRISDYEQYF
J: TRBJ1-2; V: TRBV5-6; length: 15; CDR3: CASSPTTGGPGGYTF
J: TRBJ1-6; V: TRBV30; length: 19; CDR3: CAWSVSGQGTNRQNSPLHF
J: TRBJ1-2; V: TRBV5-4; length: 14; CDR3: CASTIGEGSYGYTF
J: TRBJ1-1; V: TRBV4-2; length: 13; CDR3: CASSQAQGREAFF
J: TRBJ2-3; V: TRBV30; length: 15; CDR3: CAWTKGLAVTDTQYF
J: TRBJ1-1; V: TRBV6-1; length: 17; CDR3: CASSVRRQGPGNTEAFF
J: TRBJ2-3; V: TRBV6-6; length: 13; CDR3: CASRENGPDTQYF
J: TRBJ2-1; V: TRBV7-2; length: 14; CDR3: CASSLGAGYNEQFF
J: TRBJ1-1; V: TRBV11-1; length: 13; CDR3: CASSQTKNTEAFF
J: TRBJ2-7; V: TRBV5-8; length: 15; CDR3: CASSLPGQRAYEQYF
J: TRBJ2-3; V: TRBV7-2; length: 15; CDR3: CASSNLAGRTDTQYF
J: TRBJ2-2; V: TRBV2; length: 14; CDR3: CASSVDRVTGELFF
J: TRBJ2-5; V: TRBV9; length: 16; CDR3: CASSPGTSGGKETQYF
J: TRBJ2-7; V: TRBV7-9; length: 14; CDR3: CASSLGDVRYEQYF
J: TRBJ2-1; V: TRBV2; length: 15; CDR3: CASSRTSGKVDEQFF
J: TRBJ2-4; V: TRBV30; length: 14; CDR3: CAWSGTSGKNIQYF
J: TRBJ2-5; V: TRBV5-6; length: 15; CDR3: CASSNWGLAGATQYF
J: TRBJ1-1; V: TRBV25-1; length: 14; CDR3: CASSATWDRAEAFF
J: TRBJ2-5; V: TRBV5-6; length: 14; CDR3: CASSSPQDQETQYF